The clone carrying this T cell receptor beta chain was observed a handful of times. Its target is unknown. The data derive from a study of T cells after yellow fever vaccination. The V gene lost 6 bases and the J gene lost 5 bases, with 14 bases spanning the gap. Germline V gene lookup returns CDR1 LNHDA and CDR2 SQIVND (reference sequence). CDR3 size: 13 residues. Regarding the study as a whole: Relatively few clonotypes were ones that appeared in both CD4 and CD8 compartments. Contamination of FACS-sorted repertoires by abundant clonotypes from the bulk population could occur.

TCRdb re-analysed the 5' RACE reads in MiXCR, keeping a single row per CDR3 protein. The sample records around 610,000 distinct CDR3 sequences, roughly 14% being singletons. J is TRBJ2-7 and V is TRBV19, with D unresolved. This clonotype was obtained from a man aged 30 to 39 who received the YFV17D yellow fever vaccine. The starting material was PBMCs, obtained on the day of the yellow fever booster vaccination. As DNA, the CDR3 is TGTGCCAGTAGCCAACCGGTAGGCAACGAGCAGTACTTC. It is translated as CASSQPVGNEQYF.